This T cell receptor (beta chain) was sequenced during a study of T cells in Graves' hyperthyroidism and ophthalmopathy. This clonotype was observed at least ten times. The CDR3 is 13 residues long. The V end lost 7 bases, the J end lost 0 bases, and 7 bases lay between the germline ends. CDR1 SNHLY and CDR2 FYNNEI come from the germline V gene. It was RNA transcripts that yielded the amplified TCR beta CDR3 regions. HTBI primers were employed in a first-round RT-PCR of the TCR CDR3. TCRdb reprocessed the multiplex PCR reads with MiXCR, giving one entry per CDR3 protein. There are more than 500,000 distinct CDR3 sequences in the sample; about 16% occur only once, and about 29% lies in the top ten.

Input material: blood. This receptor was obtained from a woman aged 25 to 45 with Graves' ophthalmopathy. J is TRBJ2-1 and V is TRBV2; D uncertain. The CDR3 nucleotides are TGTGCCAGCATGGGTTACTCCTACAATGAGCAGTTCTTC. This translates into CASMGYSYNEQFF.